The clone carrying this T cell receptor (beta chain) was observed once. This specimen belongs to a study of blood T cell repertoires in COVID-19. J lost 2 bases, V lost 3 bases, and 3 bases had no gene match. The CDR3 runs to 15 residues. The germline gives CDR1 SNHLY, CDR2 FYNNEI. Sequenced by immunoSEQ multiplex PCR; TCRdb stores in-frame clones only, minus some. The data contain a few hundred thousand clones, nearly 90% of them singletons. The specimen was peripheral blood. The gene calls are TRBV2 and TRBJ1-5, with 8 bases that match TRBD1. The sequence was collected from a woman in her twenties or thirties with acute or convalescent COVID-19. CDR3 protein: CASSETGVGNQPQHF. DNA for the CDR3: TGTGCCAGCAGTGAGACAGGGGTTGGCAATCAGCCCCAGCATTTT.